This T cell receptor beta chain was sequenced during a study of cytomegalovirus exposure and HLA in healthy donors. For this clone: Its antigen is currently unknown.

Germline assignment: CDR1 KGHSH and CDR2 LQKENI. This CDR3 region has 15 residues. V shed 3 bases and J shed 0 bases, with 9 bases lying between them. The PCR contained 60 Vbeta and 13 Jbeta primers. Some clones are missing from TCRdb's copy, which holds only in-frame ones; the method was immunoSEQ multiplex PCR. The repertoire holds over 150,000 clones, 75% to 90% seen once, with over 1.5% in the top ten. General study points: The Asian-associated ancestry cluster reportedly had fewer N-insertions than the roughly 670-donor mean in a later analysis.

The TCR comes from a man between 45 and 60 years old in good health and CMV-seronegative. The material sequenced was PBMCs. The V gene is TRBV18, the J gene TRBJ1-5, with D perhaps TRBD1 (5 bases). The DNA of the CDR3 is TGTGCCAGCTCACCCGACGGACATAGCAATCAGCCCCAGCATTTT. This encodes CASSPDGHSNQPQHF.